Listed here are 10 T cell receptor beta chains from one sample, sequenced in a study of T cell responses to AZD1222 COVID-19 vaccine. Assay: immunoSEQ multiplex PCR; the TCRdb copy retains only in-frame clones and omits some. The table includes roughly 150,000 clones, approximately 86% detected once. Sample: peripheral blood, taken after recovery from COVID-19. Receptors originate from an adult who had recovered from COVID-19.

This rearrangement joins TRBV7-9 to TRBJ2-7, with 7 bases matching TRBD1. The CDR3 contains 13 residues. V was pared by 4 bases and J by 5 bases, with 5 bases of the junction left unmatched. Germline V lookup: CDR1 SEHNR, CDR2 FQNEAQ (reference sequence). The CDR3 DNA sequence: TGTGCCAGCAGCTATACAGGGGCCCACGAGCAGTACTTC. This sequence encodes CASSYTGAHEQYF.

The chain combines TRBV7-2 with TRBJ2-1, with D possibly being TRBD2 (5 bases). V was cut by 5 bases and J by 8 bases, with 16 bases left in between. The CDR3 is 14 residues long. Germline V gives CDR1 SGHTA, CDR2 FQGNSA. The CDR3 DNA reads as TGTGCCAGCAGCACGAAGGTACTAGGCGATGAGCAGTTCTTC. It specifies CASSTKVLGDEQFF.

J is TRBJ2-5 and V is TRBV5-1, with unresolved D. CDR1 and CDR2 (germline): SGHRS, YFSETQ. Trimming shortened V by 1 base and J by 5 bases, and 12 bases separated the two germline ends. The CDR3 extends over 14 amino acids. CDR3 loop: CASSLKGWPETQYF. Written as DNA, the CDR3 is TGCGCCAGCAGCTTGAAAGGGTGGCCGGAGACCCAGTACTTC.

The chain links TRBV18 to TRBJ2-3; 13 bases are a match to TRBD2. Losses at the gene ends were 3 bases for V and 5 bases for J; bases not matched to a gene: 2. CDR1 and CDR2 (germline): KGHSH, LQKENI. The CDR3 runs to 15 residues. The CDR3 spells CASSPGTSGVDTQYF. In DNA, the CDR3 is TGTGCCAGCTCACCCGGGACTAGCGGGGTAGATACGCAGTATTTT.

J is TRBJ2-3 and V is TRBV13; 9 bases map to TRBD2. The CDR3 spans 13 residues. Trimming at V came to 8 bases and at J to 6 bases, leaving 6 bases not matched to a gene. CDR1 and CDR2 (germline): PRHDT, FYEKMQ (reference sequence). The CDR3 nucleotides read TGTGCCAGCCTGCGGGGGGGGACGGATACGCAGTATTTT. Protein: CASLRGGTDTQYF.

V gene TRBV11-2 combines with J gene TRBJ1-4; D is uncertain. Trimming shortened V by 2 bases and J by 1 base, and 14 bases separated the two germline ends. This CDR3 comprises 17 residues. Germline CDR1 SGHAT, CDR2 FQNNGV. The DNA for the CDR3 is TGTGCCAGCAGCTTAATCTCCTTACGCGGAACTAATGAAAAACTGTTTTTT. Protein: CASSLISLRGTNEKLFF.

V gene TRBV6-1 combines with J gene TRBJ2-2; D not resolved. This CDR3 has 15 residues. Looked up from germline, CDR1 is MNHNS and CDR2 is SASEGT. Trimming pared 1 base from V and 6 bases from J, leaving 12 bases between. This chain's CDR3 is CASSEGAPWAGELFF. In nucleotides, the CDR3 is TGTGCCAGCAGTGAAGGGGCACCTTGGGCCGGGGAGCTGTTTTTT.

This clone turned up a few times. The chain employs TRBV15 and TRBJ1-1, with D unresolved. The ends were cut back, 1 base at V and 3 bases at J, with 6 bases in the middle. Germline V gene sequence: CDR1 LNHNV, CDR2 YYDKDF (reference sequence). The CDR3 length is 13 residues. As DNA, the CDR3 is TGTGCCACCAGCAGAGCTGGGGACACTGAAGCTTTCTTT. Its protein product is CATSRAGDTEAFF.

About this clone itself: Other DNA variants within this sample encode the same CDR3. V is TRBV4-1 and J is TRBJ2-7; 11 positions match TRBD2. Trimming took 3 bases from V and 1 from J; bases not matched to a gene: 5. Germline V gives CDR1 MGHRA, CDR2 YSYEKL. The CDR3 has 16 residues. This chain's CDR3 is CASSHQGLAVSYEQYF. CDR3 coding DNA: TGCGCCAGCAGCCACCAGGGACTAGCGGTTTCCTACGAGCAGTACTTC.

The gene calls are TRBV28 and TRBJ2-7; 9 nucleotides align to TRBD1. The J segment lost 6 bases and the V segment lost 1 base, leaving 4 bases of the junction unmatched. Germline values: CDR1 MDHEN, CDR2 SYDVKM. The CDR3 runs 14 residues. CDR3 coding DNA: TGTGCCAGCAGTTTATTCGGGACAGGGAGCGAGCAGTACTTC. Translating it yields CASSLFGTGSEQYF.